The present TCR beta chain was sequenced within a study of shared clonotypes between healthy human individuals. Germline V gene data show CDR1 as LNHDA and CDR2 as SQIVND (reference sequence). V gave up 5 bases and J gave up 7 bases; unmatched junction bases: 16. The CDR3 extends over 16 amino acids. TCRdb's table, derived via immunoSEQ multiplex PCR, lists solely in-frame clones and lacks some. The repertoire holds 2 million to 3 million clones, with over 85% as singletons. The TCR was taken from a man between 18 and 29 years old in good health. The genes are TRBV19 and TRBJ2-7; 8 bases align to TRBD1. The specimen sequenced was naive CD4+ T cells sorted from blood. Subset given: CD45RA+ positively selected. The CDR3 region is CASSPASGTGLLEQYF. CDR3 nucleotides: TGTGCCAGTAGTCCAGCCTCCGGGACAGGTCTCTTGGAGCAGTACTTC. The full variable domain, rest sourced from reference TRBV19 and TRBJ2-7, is DGGITQSPKYLFRKEGQNVTLSCEQNLNHDAMYWYRQDPGQGLRLIYYSQIVNDFQKGDIAEGYSVSREKKESFPLTVTSAQKNPTAFYLCASSPASGTGLLEQYFGPGTRLTVT.